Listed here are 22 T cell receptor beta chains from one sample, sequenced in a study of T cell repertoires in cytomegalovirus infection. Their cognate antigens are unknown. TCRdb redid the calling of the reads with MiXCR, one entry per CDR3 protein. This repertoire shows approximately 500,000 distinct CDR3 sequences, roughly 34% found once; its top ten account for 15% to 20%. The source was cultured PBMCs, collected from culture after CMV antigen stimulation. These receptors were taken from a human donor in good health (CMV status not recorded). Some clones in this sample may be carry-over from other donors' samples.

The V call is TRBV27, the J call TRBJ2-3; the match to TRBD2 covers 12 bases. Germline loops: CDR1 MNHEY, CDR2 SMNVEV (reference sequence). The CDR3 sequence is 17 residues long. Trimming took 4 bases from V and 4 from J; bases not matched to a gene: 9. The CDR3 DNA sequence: TGTGCCAGCAGTTCCCGACTAGCGGGAGATTGGGCAGATACGCAGTATTTT. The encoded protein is CASSSRLAGDWADTQYF.

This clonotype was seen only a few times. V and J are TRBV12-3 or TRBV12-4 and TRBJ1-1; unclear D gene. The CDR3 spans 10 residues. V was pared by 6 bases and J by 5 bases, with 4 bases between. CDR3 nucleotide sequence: TGTGCCAGCAGGGGAACTGAAGCTTTCTTT. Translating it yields CASRGTEAFF.

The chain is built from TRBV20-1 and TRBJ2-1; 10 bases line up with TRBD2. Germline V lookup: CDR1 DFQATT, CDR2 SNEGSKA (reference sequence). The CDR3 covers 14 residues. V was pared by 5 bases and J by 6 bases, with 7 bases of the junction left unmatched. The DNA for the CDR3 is TGCAGTGCTCCTAGCGGGAGAGGGGGCAATGAGCAGTTCTTC. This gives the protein CSAPSGRGGNEQFF.

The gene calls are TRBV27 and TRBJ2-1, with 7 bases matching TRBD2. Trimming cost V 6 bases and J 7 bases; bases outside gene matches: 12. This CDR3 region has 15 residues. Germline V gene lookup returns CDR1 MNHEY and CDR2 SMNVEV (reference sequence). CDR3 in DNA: TGTGCCAGCAGCCCAGCGGGGTTCGGGGGTAATGAGCAGTTCTTC. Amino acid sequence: CASSPAGFGGNEQFF.

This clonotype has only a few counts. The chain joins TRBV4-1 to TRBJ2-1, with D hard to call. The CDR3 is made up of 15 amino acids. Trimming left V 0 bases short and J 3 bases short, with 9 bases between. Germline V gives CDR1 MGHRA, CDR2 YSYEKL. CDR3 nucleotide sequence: TGCGCCAGCAGCCAAGATGGGGTTGGCTACAATGAGCAGTTCTTC. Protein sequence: CASSQDGVGYNEQFF.

CDR3 residues: CASSLYRNQETQYF. CDR3 sequence (DNA): TGTGCCAGCAGTTTATACAGAAACCAAGAGACCCAGTACTTC. The genes are TRBV28 and TRBJ2-5; no clear D gene. Trimming removed 1 base at V and 0 bases at J, with 6 bases between. This CDR3 contains 14 residues. Germline CDR1 MDHEN, CDR2 SYDVKM. The variable domain in full, completed from reference TRBV28 and TRBJ2-5, reads DVKVTQSSRYLVKRTGEKVFLECVQDMDHENMFWYRQDPGLGLRLIYFSYDVKMKEKGDIPEGYSVSREKKERFSLILESASTNQTSMYLCASSLYRNQETQYFGPGTRLLVL.

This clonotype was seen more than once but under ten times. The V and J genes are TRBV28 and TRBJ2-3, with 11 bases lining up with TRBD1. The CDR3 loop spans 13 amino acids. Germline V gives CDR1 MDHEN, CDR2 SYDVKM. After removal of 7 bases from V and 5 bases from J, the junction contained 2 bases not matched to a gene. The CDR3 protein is CASMGQGVDTQYF. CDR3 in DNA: TGTGCCAGCATGGGACAGGGGGTAGATACGCAGTATTTT.

CDR3 DNA: TGTGCCAGCAGCAAGATCCCCTCTGGGAACACTGAAGCTTTCTTT. It yields the protein CASSKIPSGNTEAFF. The chain carries TRBV6-1 and TRBJ1-1; D gene ambiguous. The ends were cut back, 6 bases at V and 1 base at J, with 15 bases in the middle. Germline V gene lookup returns CDR1 MNHNS and CDR2 SASEGT. The CDR3 length is 15 residues.

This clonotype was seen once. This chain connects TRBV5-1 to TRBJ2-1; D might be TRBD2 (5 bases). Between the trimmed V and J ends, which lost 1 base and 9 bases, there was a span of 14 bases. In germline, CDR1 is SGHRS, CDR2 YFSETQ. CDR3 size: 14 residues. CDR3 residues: CASSLIRSRAEQFF. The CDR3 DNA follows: TGCGCCAGCAGCTTGATCCGTTCGCGGGCTGAGCAGTTCTTC. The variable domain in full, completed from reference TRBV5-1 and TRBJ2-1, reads KAGVTQTPRYLIKTRGQQVTLSCSPISGHRSVSWYQQTPGQGLQFLFEYFSETQRNKGNFPGRFSGRQFSNSRSEMNVSTLELGDSALYLCASSLIRSRAEQFFGPGTRLTVL.

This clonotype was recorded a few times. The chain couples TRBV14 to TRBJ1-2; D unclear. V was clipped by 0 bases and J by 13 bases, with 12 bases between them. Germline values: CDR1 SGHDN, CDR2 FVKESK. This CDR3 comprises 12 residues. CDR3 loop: CASSQESGMITF. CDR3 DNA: TGTGCCAGCAGCCAAGAGTCGGGGATGATCACCTTC.

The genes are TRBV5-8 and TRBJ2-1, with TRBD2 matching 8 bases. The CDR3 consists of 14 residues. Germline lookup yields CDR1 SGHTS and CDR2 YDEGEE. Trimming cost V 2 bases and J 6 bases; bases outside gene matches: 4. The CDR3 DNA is TGTGCCAGCAGCTTCCGGACTAGCATCAATGAGCAGTTCTTC. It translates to CASSFRTSINEQFF.

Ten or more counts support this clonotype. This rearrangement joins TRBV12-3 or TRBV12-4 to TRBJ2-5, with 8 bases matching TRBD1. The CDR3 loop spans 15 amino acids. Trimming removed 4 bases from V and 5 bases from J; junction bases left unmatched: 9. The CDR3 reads CASSSRQGTRETQYF. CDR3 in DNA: TGTGCCAGCAGTTCCCGACAGGGGACACGGGAGACCCAGTACTTC.

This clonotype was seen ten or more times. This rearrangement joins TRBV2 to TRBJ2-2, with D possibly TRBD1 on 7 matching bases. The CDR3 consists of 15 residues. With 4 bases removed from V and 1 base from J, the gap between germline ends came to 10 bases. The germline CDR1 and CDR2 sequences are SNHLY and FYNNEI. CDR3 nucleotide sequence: TGTGCCAGCAGTGGCCAGGGGGGGAACACCGGGGAGCTGTTTTTT. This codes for CASSGQGGNTGELFF.

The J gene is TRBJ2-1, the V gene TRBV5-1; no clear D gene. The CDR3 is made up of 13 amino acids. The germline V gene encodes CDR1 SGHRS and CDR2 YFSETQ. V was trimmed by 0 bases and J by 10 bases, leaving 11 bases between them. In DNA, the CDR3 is TGCGCCAGCAGCTTGGTAAGAAGTCGGGAGCAGTTCTTC. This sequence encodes CASSLVRSREQFF.

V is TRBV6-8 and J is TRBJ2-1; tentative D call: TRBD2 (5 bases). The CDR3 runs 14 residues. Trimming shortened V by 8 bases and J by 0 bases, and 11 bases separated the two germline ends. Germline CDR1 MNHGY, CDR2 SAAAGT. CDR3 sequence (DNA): TGTGCCAGCGCGCGGGTTAGCTCCTACAATGAGCAGTTCTTC. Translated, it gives CASARVSSYNEQFF.

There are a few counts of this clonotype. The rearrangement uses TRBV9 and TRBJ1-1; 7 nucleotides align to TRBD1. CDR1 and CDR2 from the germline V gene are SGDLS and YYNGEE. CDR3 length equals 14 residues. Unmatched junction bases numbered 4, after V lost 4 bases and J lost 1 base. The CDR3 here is CASSQQGTNTEAFF. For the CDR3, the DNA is TGTGCCAGCAGCCAACAGGGGACGAACACTGAAGCTTTCTTT. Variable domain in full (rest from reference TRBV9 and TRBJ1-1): DSGVTQTPKHLITATGQRVTLRCSPRSGDLSVYWYQQSLDQGLQFLIQYYNGEERAKGNILERFSAQQFPDLHSELNLSSLELGDSALYFCASSQQGTNTEAFFGQGTRLTVV.

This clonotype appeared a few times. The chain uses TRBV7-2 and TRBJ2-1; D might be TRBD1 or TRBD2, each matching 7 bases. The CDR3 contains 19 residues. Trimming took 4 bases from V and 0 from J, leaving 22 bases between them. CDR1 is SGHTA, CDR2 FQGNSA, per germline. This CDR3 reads CASSSTGQASGGSYNEQFF. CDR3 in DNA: TGTGCCAGCAGCTCGACAGGGCAGGCTAGCGGAGGCTCCTACAATGAGCAGTTCTTC.

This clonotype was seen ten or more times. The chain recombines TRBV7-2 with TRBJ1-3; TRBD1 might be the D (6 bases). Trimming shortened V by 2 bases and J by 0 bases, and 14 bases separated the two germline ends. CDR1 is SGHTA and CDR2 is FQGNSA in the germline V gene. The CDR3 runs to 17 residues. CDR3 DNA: TGTGCCAGCAGCTTAATGATGGGGGGCAACTCTGGAAACACCATATATTTT. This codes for CASSLMMGGNSGNTIYF.

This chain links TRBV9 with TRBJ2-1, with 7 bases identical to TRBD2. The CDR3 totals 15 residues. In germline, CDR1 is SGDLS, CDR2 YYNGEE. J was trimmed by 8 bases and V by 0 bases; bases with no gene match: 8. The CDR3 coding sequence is TGTGCCAGCAGCGTAGCGGCGGGAGTTGGCGATGAGCAGTTCTTC. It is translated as CASSVAAGVGDEQFF.

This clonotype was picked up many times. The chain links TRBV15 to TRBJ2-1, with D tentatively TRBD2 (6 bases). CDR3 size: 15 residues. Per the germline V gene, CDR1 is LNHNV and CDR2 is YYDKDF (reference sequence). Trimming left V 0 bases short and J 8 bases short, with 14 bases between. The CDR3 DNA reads TGTGCCACCAGCAGAGATACGGGCAGGGACTATGAGCAGTTCTTC. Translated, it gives CATSRDTGRDYEQFF.

Here the CDR3 reads CASRDTSYNEQFF. As DNA, the CDR3 is TGTGCCAGCCGGGACACCTCCTACAATGAGCAGTTCTTC. The chain has TRBV6-2 or TRBV6-3 and TRBJ2-1; the D gene is possibly TRBD1 (6 bases). The CDR3 is 13 residues long. V gave up 8 bases and J gave up 0 bases, with 8 bases separating them. Germline V gene data show CDR1 as MNHEY and CDR2 as SVGEGT.

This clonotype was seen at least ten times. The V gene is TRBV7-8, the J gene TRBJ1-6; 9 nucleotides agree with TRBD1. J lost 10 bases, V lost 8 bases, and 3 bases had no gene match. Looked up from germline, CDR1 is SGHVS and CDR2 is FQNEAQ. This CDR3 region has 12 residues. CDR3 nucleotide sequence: TGTGCCAGCGGGACAGGGTGGTCACCCCTCCACTTT. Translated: CASGTGWSPLHF.